The clone carrying this TCR beta chain was seen only a few times. Its target is not known. Ahead of thyroid surgery, no patient had received treatment of any kind. Methods used by the authors: CDR3 was compared across clinicopathological groups, and the resulting differences were used to build a distant-metastasis classifier for papillary thyroid cancer. TCRdb re-called clones from the PCR reads using MiXCR. TCRdb assigned the V and J calls; the authors' analysis was not used. The repertoire holds 21,000 or so clones, with less than 25% as singletons. This entry comes from a study of metastatic and nonmetastatic thyroid tumors. The overall study: Repertoire comparisons spanned blood and tumor or nodule tissue from malignant and benign thyroid patients. Study results and caveats: Malignant thyroid tumors reportedly exceeded benign nodules significantly in TCR beta diversity, with the difference appearing in blood and tumor.

The CDR3 is 15 residues long. J was trimmed by 3 bases and V by 0 bases; bases with no gene match: 4. CDR1 is SGHTA, CDR2 FQGNSA, per germline. What was sequenced was tumor tissue. The source is a female donor with papillary thyroid cancer or a benign thyroid nodule (not recorded which). Some clones in this sample may be carry-over from other donors' samples. This chain uses TRBV7-2 with TRBJ2-7, with 8 bases matching TRBD2. The CDR3 sequence is CASSLASGVFYEQYF. The CDR3 DNA is TGTGCCAGCAGCTTAGCTAGCGGGGTTTTCTACGAGCAGTACTTC.